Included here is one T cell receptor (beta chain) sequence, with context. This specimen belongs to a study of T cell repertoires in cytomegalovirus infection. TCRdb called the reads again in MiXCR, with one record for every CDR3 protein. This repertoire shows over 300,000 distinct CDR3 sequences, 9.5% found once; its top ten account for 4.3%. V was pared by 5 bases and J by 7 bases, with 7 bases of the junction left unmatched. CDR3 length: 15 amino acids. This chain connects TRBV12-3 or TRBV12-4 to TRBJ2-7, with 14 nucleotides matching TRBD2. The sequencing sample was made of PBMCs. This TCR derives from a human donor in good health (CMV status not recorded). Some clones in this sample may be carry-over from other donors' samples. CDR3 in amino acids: CASSGTSGRVGEQYF. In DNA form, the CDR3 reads TGTGCCAGCAGTGGGACTAGCGGGAGAGTTGGGGAGCAGTACTTC.